Each of the 23 T cell receptor beta chains below was sequenced from the same sample in a study of shared clonotypes between healthy human individuals. The assay was immunoSEQ multiplex PCR, and TCRdb's table has in-frame clones only and misses some. The table records about 1.4 million clones, roughly 96% of them present only once. Material: naive CD4+ T cells sorted from blood. Subset given: CD45RA+ positively selected. These receptor sequences come from a man aged 30-40 years in good health.

The V and J genes are TRBV7-2 and TRBJ2-7, with D uncertain. The germline V and J ends were trimmed by 1 base and 9 bases, with 19 bases remaining between them. The CDR3 has 15 amino acids. Germline V CDR1 and CDR2: SGHTA, FQGNSA. CDR3 in amino acids: CASSLDGLSPTPQYF. CDR3 coding DNA: TGTGCCAGCAGCTTAGATGGATTGTCCCCTACGCCGCAGTACTTC. The variable domain in full, completed from reference TRBV7-2 and TRBJ2-7, reads GAGVSQSPSNKVTEKGKDVELRCDPISGHTALYWYRQSLGQGLEFLIYFQGNSAPDKSGLPSDRFSAERTGGSVSTLTIQRTQQEDSAVYLCASSLDGLSPTPQYFGPGTRLTVT.

Note on this clone: The junction and the germline gene differ at one end; a read error may be behind it. V and J are TRBV29-1 and TRBJ1-2; TRBD1 matches at 10 bases. Germline CDR1 SQVTM, CDR2 ANQGSEA. The CDR3 totals 13 residues. The CDR3 loop is CSVRSGTGDGYTF. CDR3 nucleotide sequence: TGCAGCGTTCGCTCCGGGACAGGGGATGGGTACACCTTC.

This clone has a single count. This chain connects TRBV25-1 to TRBJ2-1; 7 bases are a match to TRBD1. Trimming at V came to 5 bases and at J to 6 bases, leaving 16 bases not matched to a gene. Germline CDR1 MGHDK, CDR2 SYGVNS. The CDR3 consists of 17 residues. The CDR3 coding sequence is TGTGCCAGCAGTAAAGCCCCGACAGGGAGAATCATCAATGAGCAGTTCTTC. As protein: CASSKAPTGRIINEQFF.

This clone was counted a single time. The DNA is left out, because the CDR3 cannot be placed on it with certainty; the CDR3 is given as TCRdb lists it. The rearrangement uses TRBV27 and TRBJ2-3; TRBD1 is taken as the D call from the table, unchecked against the DNA. The CDR3 comprises 14 residues, both ends counted. Germline V gene lookup returns CDR1 MNHEY and CDR2 SMNVEV (reference sequence). The CDR3 reads CASSLFWPTDTQYF.

The V call is TRBV2, the J call TRBJ1-1; D is perhaps TRBD1 (5 bases). V was clipped by 7 bases and J by 4 bases, with 13 bases between them. The CDR3 runs to 13 residues. Germline lookup yields CDR1 SNHLY and CDR2 FYNNEI. CDR3 residues: CASTAGPGTEAFF. The CDR3 bases are TGTGCCAGCACTGCAGGGCCGGGCACTGAAGCTTTCTTT.

The J gene is TRBJ2-1, the V gene TRBV25-1; 7 bases match TRBD1. V lost 4 bases and J lost 0; bases outside the gene matches: 6. The CDR3 contains 16 residues. Germline V lookup: CDR1 MGHDK, CDR2 SYGVNS. CDR3 region: CASSGLRDSSYNEQFF. The CDR3 DNA is TGTGCCAGCAGTGGCCTCCGGGACAGCTCCTACAATGAGCAGTTCTTC.

This clone was picked up one time. This chain connects TRBV2 to TRBJ1-5; no clear D gene. CDR1 and CDR2 (germline): SNHLY, FYNNEI. The CDR3 consists of 14 residues. V was shortened by 7 bases and J by 0 bases, with 10 bases between the two germline ends. The CDR3 region is CASTAEHSNQPQHF. The CDR3, as DNA: TGTGCCAGCACAGCCGAGCATAGCAATCAGCCCCAGCATTTT.

This clone was observed at least ten times. The chain is built from TRBV10-2 and TRBJ2-7, with unresolved D. The CDR3 consists of 15 residues. The V gene lost 1 base and the J gene lost 0 bases, with 10 bases spanning the gap. Germline V gives CDR1 WSHSY, CDR2 SAAADI. As DNA, the CDR3 is TGCGCCAGCAGTGAGTGGAGTACGGCCTCCTACGAGCAGTACTTC. This encodes CASSEWSTASYEQYF.

The rearrangement uses TRBV28 and TRBJ2-7; 9 nucleotides agree with TRBD1. This CDR3 comprises 17 residues. The germline V gene encodes CDR1 MDHEN and CDR2 SYDVKM. Germline trimming cut 1 base from V and 0 bases from J; bases unmatched to any gene: 7. In DNA form, the CDR3 reads TGTGCCAGCAGTTTATATATCGGGACAGGGATCTCCTACGAGCAGTACTTC. Residues: CASSLYIGTGISYEQYF.

The chain is built from TRBV7-9 and TRBJ1-2; TRBD1 matches at 10 bases. The V gene's germline CDR1 is SEHNR and CDR2 FQNEAQ (reference sequence). V gave up 5 bases and J gave up 8 bases; unmatched junction bases: 11. The CDR3 consists of 15 residues. The CDR3, as DNA: TGTGCCAGCAGCCGCCGAAGGACAGGGGGATTCGGCTACACCTTC. Encoded protein: CASSRRRTGGFGYTF. Complete variable domain (other parts from reference TRBV7-9 and TRBJ1-2): DTGVSQNPRHKITKRGQNVTFRCDPISEHNRLYWYRQTLGQGPEFLTYFQNEAQLEKSRLLSDRFSAERPKGSFSTLEIQRTEQGDSAMYLCASSRRRTGGFGYTFGSGTRLTVV.

Here the CDR3 DNA reads TGTGCCAGCTTCCGGGACAGCTCCTACGAGCAGTACTTC. This codes for CASFRDSSYEQYF. This chain joins TRBV2 and TRBJ2-7; TRBD1 matches at 7 bases. V lost 8 bases to trimming and J lost 0 bases; unmatched junction nucleotides: 4. CDR3 size: 13 residues. Germline CDR1 is SNHLY and CDR2 is FYNNEI.

Here the CDR3 reads CASSYDRLAGGSRGDEQFF. The CDR3 DNA follows: TGTGCCAGCAGCTATGACCGACTAGCGGGAGGCTCGAGAGGCGATGAGCAGTTCTTC. The chain carries TRBV7-3 and TRBJ2-1, with TRBD2 matching 13 bases. This CDR3 has 19 residues. Trimming at V came to 4 bases and at J to 8 bases, leaving 17 bases not matched to a gene. The germline CDR1 and CDR2 sequences are SGHTA and FQGTGA.

The chain links TRBV9 to TRBJ2-5; 12 bases match TRBD2. The V and J ends lost 2 bases and 5 bases, in that order; junction bases with no gene match: 4. This CDR3 is built from 15 residues. Germline V gene lookup returns CDR1 SGDLS and CDR2 YYNGEE. CDR3 region: CASSVTSGSTETQYF. In DNA form, the CDR3 reads TGTGCCAGCAGCGTGACTAGCGGGAGCACGGAGACCCAGTACTTC.

The genes are TRBV6-5 and TRBJ1-1; perhaps TRBD1 as D (6 bases). This CDR3 contains 15 residues. Deletions cut 2 bases from V and 1 base from J, with 11 bases between. Per germline, CDR1 MNHEY and CDR2 SVGAGI. The CDR3 reads CASSYGGRPNTEAFF. In nucleotides, the CDR3 is TGTGCCAGCAGTTACGGGGGCAGACCGAACACTGAAGCTTTCTTT.

The chain is built from TRBV28 and TRBJ1-4; possible D gene TRBD1, 5 bases. CDR3 length: 16 amino acids. Trimming took off 5 bases at V and 10 bases at J, with 23 bases between the two ends. Germline CDR1 reads MDHEN; CDR2 reads SYDVKM. CDR3: CASSTAGTHARGKLFF. Here the CDR3 DNA reads TGTGCCAGCAGTACTGCCGGGACCCACGCAAGAGGAAAACTGTTTTTT.

The chain links TRBV11-2 to TRBJ2-1, with 7 bases matching TRBD2. In germline, CDR1 is SGHAT, CDR2 FQNNGV. V shed 3 bases, J shed 7 bases, and the junction held 9 bases outside the gene matches. This CDR3 is 15 amino acids long. The CDR3, as DNA: TGTGCCAGCAGCTTCCGGACTAGTGATACTAATGAGCAGTTCTTC. Translation: CASSFRTSDTNEQFF.

This clone was counted a single time. The rearrangement links TRBV6-1 to TRBJ1-5; D is ambiguous. This CDR3 region has 17 residues. V was pared by 4 bases and J by 3 bases, with 19 bases between. The germline V gene has CDR1 MNHNS and CDR2 SASEGT. CDR3 nucleotides: TGTGCCAGCAGTGGCGCTCGTGGGTGGACTTTCAATCAGCCCCAGCATTTT. Its protein product is CASSGARGWTFNQPQHF.

The chain couples TRBV10-3 to TRBJ2-2; 9 nucleotides match TRBD2. V was pared by 3 bases and J by 5 bases, with 4 bases of the junction left unmatched. The CDR3 is 15 amino acids. Per germline, CDR1 ENHRY and CDR2 SYGVKD. CDR3 region: CAISDGTSPTGELFF. CDR3 in DNA: TGTGCCATCAGTGACGGGACTAGCCCAACCGGGGAGCTGTTTTTT.

The chain has TRBV9 and TRBJ1-2; D unresolved. V shed 6 bases and J shed 0 bases, with 12 bases lying between them. The germline V gene has CDR1 SGDLS and CDR2 YYNGEE. CDR3 length equals 14 residues. The CDR3 coding sequence is TGTGCCAGCACCTTACAAGGTTCTAACTATGGCTACACCTTC. Translating it yields CASTLQGSNYGYTF.

V and J are TRBV2 and TRBJ1-5, with D maybe TRBD1 (5 bases). This CDR3 is built from 13 residues. Trimming removed 6 bases at V and 3 bases at J, with 9 bases between. The germline V gene encodes CDR1 SNHLY and CDR2 FYNNEI. The CDR3 loop reads CASRGDANQPQHF. The CDR3 DNA reads TGTGCCAGCAGGGGGGACGCCAATCAGCCCCAGCATTTT.

The chain is built from TRBV18 and TRBJ2-7; no definite D call. The CDR3 has 13 residues. V was clipped by 5 bases and J by 0 bases, with 8 bases between them. The germline gives CDR1 KGHSH, CDR2 LQKENI. CDR3 residues: CASSSLDSYEQYF. The DNA for the CDR3 is TGTGCCAGCTCATCTCTCGACTCCTACGAGCAGTACTTC.

This clone appeared a few times. The chain links TRBV29-1 to TRBJ2-2, with unresolved D. Trimming shortened V by 5 bases and J by 4 bases, and 8 bases separated the two germline ends. CDR3 length equals 12 residues. CDR1 SQVTM and CDR2 ANQGSEA come from the germline V gene. The CDR3 bases are TGCAGCGTTACATGGATCACCGGGGAGCTGTTTTTT. Translation: CSVTWITGELFF.

The chain employs TRBV9 and TRBJ1-3; D unclear. V lost 4 bases and J lost 2, with 22 bases in between. The CDR3 loop spans 18 amino acids. Germline CDR1 is SGDLS and CDR2 is YYNGEE. CDR3 sequence reads: CASSPRRGLNGPGNTIYF. The CDR3 bases are TGTGCCAGCAGCCCTAGACGGGGTTTAAACGGTCCTGGAAACACCATATATTTT.